This T cell receptor beta chain stems from a study of shared T cell receptors in the human thymus. The data were produced by immunoSEQ multiplex PCR, yet TCRdb's version contains in-frame clones alone and is incomplete. The table lists hundreds of thousands of clones, 80% to 90% of them singletons, with under 0.01% in the top ten. The same data also contributed to another study, on human thymus T cells. That paper states: Thymic repertoires overlap heavily among unrelated individuals, related research has reported.

The sequence derives from a boy under two years old with a congenital heart defect. The sequenced sample was thymocytes.

The CDR3, as DNA: TGTGCCAGCAGCGGACGCGGGACGGCTAATAATTCACCCCTCCACTTT. Translating gives CASSGRGTANNSPLHF. This chain uses TRBV7-8 with TRBJ1-6; weak D call: TRBD1 (5 bases). This CDR3 has 16 amino acids. Trimming left V 5 bases short and J 5 bases short, with 16 bases between. The germline V gene has CDR1 SGHVS and CDR2 FQNEAQ.